Listed here are 13 T cell receptor beta chains from one sample, sequenced in a study of radiotherapy plus CTLA-4 blockade in lung cancer. TCRdb's copy holds only in-frame clones and misses some; the assay was immunoSEQ multiplex PCR. The data contain roughly 130,000 clones, more than 80% of them singletons. Sequenced here: peripheral blood, sampled from a patient treated with radiotherapy plus ipilimumab. These receptors came from a human donor with non-small cell lung cancer that progressed on radiotherapy plus ipilimumab.

V is TRBV5-6 and J is TRBJ1-2, with D possibly matching TRBD1 (5 bases). Trimming removed 2 bases at V and 0 bases at J, with 11 bases between. CDR1 is SGHDT, CDR2 YYEEEE, per germline. The CDR3 spans 15 residues. The CDR3 sequence: CASSLSGVPNYGYTF. The CDR3 DNA follows: TGTGCCAGCAGCTTATCGGGGGTTCCTAACTATGGCTACACCTTC.

CDR3 in DNA: TGTGCCAGCAGCTTAGCCCCCAACAGGGATCAGCCCCAGCATTTT. Encoded protein: CASSLAPNRDQPQHF. V is TRBV11-3 and J is TRBJ1-5, with D perhaps TRBD1 (6 bases). V lost 1 base, J lost 5 bases, and 12 bases lay in between. The germline V gene encodes CDR1 SGHNT and CDR2 YENEEA. This CDR3 has 15 amino acids.

The V call is TRBV6-1, the J call TRBJ2-1; D perhaps matches TRBD1 (6 bases). The CDR3 is 15 amino acids. Trimming stripped 3 bases from V and 2 bases from J, with 11 bases between. The V gene's germline CDR1 is MNHNS and CDR2 SASEGT. Here the CDR3 DNA reads TGTGCCAGCAGTGAGGGGGCCGGACCCTACAATGAGCAGTTCTTC. Translated, it gives CASSEGAGPYNEQFF.

This chain connects TRBV29-1 to TRBJ2-7, with a possible D match to TRBD2 (5 bases). The length of the CDR3 is 14 residues. The germline V gene has CDR1 SQVTM and CDR2 ANQGSEA. The ends were cut back, 5 bases at V and 2 bases at J, with 16 bases in the middle. The CDR3 is CSVTPGLLTYEQYF. The CDR3, as DNA: TGCAGCGTTACCCCGGGATTACTAACCTACGAGCAGTACTTC.

The V gene is TRBV5-4, the J gene TRBJ2-7; D gene ambiguous. CDR1 is SGHNT and CDR2 is YYREEE in the germline V gene (reference sequence). Trimming removed 4 bases from V and 1 base from J, with 15 bases in between. The CDR3 totals 15 residues. The CDR3 sequence is CASSPDLGFSYEQYF. In DNA form, the CDR3 reads TGTGCCAGCAGCCCAGACCTCGGTTTTTCCTACGAGCAGTACTTC.

This clone was detected a few times. This chain joins TRBV27 and TRBJ1-2, with D perhaps matching TRBD1 (5 bases). The CDR3 covers 15 residues. Germline CDR1 MNHEY, CDR2 SMNVEV (reference sequence). The V and J ends lost 5 bases and 8 bases respectively, with 21 bases between them. The CDR3 DNA is TGTGCCAGCAGTGTAACCCAGGGACTGGCGGAGGGCTACACCTTC. This translates into CASSVTQGLAEGYTF.

J is TRBJ1-4 and V is TRBV2; TRBD1 matches at 7 bases. CDR1 SNHLY and CDR2 FYNNEI come from the germline V gene. J gave up 3 bases and V 6 bases, and 4 bases lay outside the gene matches. CDR3 length equals 14 residues. The CDR3 sequence is CASSKTGSNEKLFF. The CDR3 DNA sequence: TGTGCCAGCAGCAAGACAGGGTCTAATGAAAAACTGTTTTTT. Drawing the rest from reference TRBV2 and TRBJ1-4, the complete variable domain is EPEVTQTPSHQVTQMGQEVILRCVPISNHLYFYWYRQILGQKVEFLVSFYNNEISEKSEIFDDQFSVERPDGSNFTLKIRSTKLEDSAMYFCASSKTGSNEKLFFGSGTQLSVL.

The J gene is TRBJ2-1, the V gene TRBV29-1; D remains unclear. CDR1 SQVTM and CDR2 ANQGSEA come from the germline V gene. The CDR3 is 15 amino acids. With 2 bases removed from V and 7 bases from J, the gap between germline ends came to 18 bases. DNA for the CDR3: TGCAGCGTTGAAAGTCCCAGTGGGGTTTGGAATGAGCAGTTCTTC. Protein: CSVESPSGVWNEQFF.

The rearrangement links TRBV5-1 to TRBJ2-5; 10 bases line up with TRBD1. Trimming at V came to 4 bases and at J to 3 bases, leaving 9 bases not matched to a gene. CDR1 is SGHRS and CDR2 is YFSETQ in the germline V gene. This CDR3 is 16 amino acids long. DNA for the CDR3: TGCGCCAGCAGCAAGCACCCCGGGACAGGGGAAGAGACCCAGTACTTC. Its protein is CASSKHPGTGEETQYF.

V and J are TRBV28 and TRBJ1-1; tentative D call: TRBD1 (6 bases). The CDR3 totals 15 residues. Trimming stripped 6 bases from V and 5 bases from J, with 19 bases between. In germline, CDR1 is MDHEN, CDR2 SYDVKM. The CDR3 sequence: CASSLQGGMITEAFF. The CDR3 coding sequence is TGTGCCAGCAGCTTACAGGGAGGAATGATAACTGAAGCTTTCTTT.

V gene TRBV18 combines with J gene TRBJ2-6, with 7 bases that match TRBD1. V lost 1 base to trimming and J lost 0 bases; unmatched junction nucleotides: 9. Germline CDR1 is KGHSH and CDR2 is LQKENI. This CDR3 is built from 19 residues. Here the CDR3 reads CASSPRTGTAASGANVLTF. The DNA for the CDR3 is TGTGCCAGCTCACCACGGACCGGGACAGCCGCCTCTGGGGCCAACGTCCTGACTTTC.

The chain carries TRBV9 and TRBJ2-1; D may match TRBD1 or TRBD2 (5 bases each). This CDR3 has 17 amino acids. In germline, CDR1 is SGDLS, CDR2 YYNGEE. V lost 3 bases, J lost 4 bases, and 20 bases lay in between. CDR3 residues: CASSGPLVVGGYNEQFF. The CDR3 nucleotides are TGTGCCAGCAGCGGGCCCCTGGTGGTTGGGGGATACAATGAGCAGTTCTTC.

The chain employs TRBV25-1 and TRBJ2-5; D might be TRBD2 (5 bases). Per the germline V gene, CDR1 is MGHDK and CDR2 is SYGVNS. Trimming cost V 2 bases and J 4 bases, with 14 bases left between them. The CDR3 extends over 15 amino acids. CDR3 region: CASSEPSRELETQYF. The CDR3, as DNA: TGTGCCAGCAGTGAACCGTCTAGGGAGTTAGAGACCCAGTACTTC.